This T cell receptor (beta chain) is drawn from a study of blood T cell repertoires in COVID-19. About the study: Sources were T cells, B-cell-depleted T cells, or PBMCs; the material itself was cDNA or gDNA.

As processed by the authors: Reference gene primer amplification gave estimated nucleated cell counts. Profiling relied on immunoSEQ multiplex PCR, and the TCRdb table lists in-frame clones only, not all of them. V, J and clone size derive from that table, while D and trimming were established from the DNA sequence. In the table there are 250,000 to 300,000 clones, 81% of which are singletons. V was clipped by 3 bases and J by 7 bases, with 13 bases between them. Germline V gene sequence: CDR1 MNHNS, CDR2 SASEGT. The CDR3 loop spans 14 amino acids. Material: peripheral blood. The J gene is TRBJ2-1, the V gene TRBV6-1; weak D call: TRBD2 (7 bases). The source is an older woman with active or convalescent COVID-19. CDR3 coding DNA: TGTGCCAGCAGTGAGGGGAGGGGGTGGAATGAGCAGTTCTTC. Translation: CASSEGRGWNEQFF.